What follows are 9 T cell receptor beta chains derived from one specimen sequenced in a study of blood T cell repertoires in COVID-19. Data came from immunoSEQ multiplex PCR; TCRdb stores just in-frame clones and leaves some out. Of more than 120,000 clones in the sample, about 92% are singletons; the top ten hold about 1.5%. Sequenced sample: peripheral blood. The source of these receptors is a human donor in a cohort sampled during active COVID-19.

The chain is built from TRBV24-1 and TRBJ2-1; 12 bases are a match to TRBD2. The J segment lost 3 bases and the V segment lost 3 bases, leaving 2 bases of the junction unmatched. This CDR3 is built from 16 residues. Germline V gene data show CDR1 as KGHDR and CDR2 as SFDVKD. CDR3 sequence: CATSDPTSGGYNEQFF. CDR3 coding DNA: TGTGCCACCAGTGATCCGACTAGCGGGGGCTACAATGAGCAGTTCTTC.

The gene calls are TRBV11-3 and TRBJ2-1; D is unresolved. The V gene's germline CDR1 is SGHNT and CDR2 YENEEA. V dropped 3 bases and J dropped 8 bases, with 8 bases sitting between them. This CDR3 comprises 12 residues. CDR3: CASSFVSDEQFF. The CDR3 bases are TGTGCCAGCAGCTTCGTTTCCGATGAGCAGTTCTTC.

This rearrangement joins TRBV30 to TRBJ1-4; D not certain. V was shortened by 6 bases and J by 8 bases, with 13 bases between the two germline ends. The length of the CDR3 is 12 residues. Germline assignment: CDR1 GTSNPN and CDR2 SVGIG (reference sequence). The CDR3: CACRTLGEKLFF. The CDR3 DNA reads TGTGCCTGTCGAACTCTCGGGGAAAAACTGTTTTTT.

The V call is TRBV30, the J call TRBJ2-7; D possibly corresponds to TRBD1 (5 bases). The germline V gene encodes CDR1 GTSNPN and CDR2 SVGIG (reference sequence). V was pared by 3 bases and J by 4 bases, with 13 bases between. This CDR3 has 13 amino acids. The CDR3, as DNA: TGTGCCTGGAGCGCAAAGGCAGGGTACGAGCAGTACTTC. As protein: CAWSAKAGYEQYF.

This clone was counted a single time. This chain uses TRBV5-4 with TRBJ2-7, with 7 bases that match TRBD1. Germline CDR1 is SGHNT and CDR2 is YYREEE (reference sequence). The CDR3 is 15 residues long. With 4 bases clipped from V and 6 bases from J, the junction kept 13 bases outside the gene matches. CDR3 region: CASSVLQGIPPEQYF. The CDR3 coding sequence is TGTGCCAGCAGCGTGCTACAGGGGATCCCCCCCGAGCAGTACTTC.

V and J are TRBV7-2 and TRBJ1-2; D is perhaps TRBD1 (5 bases). The CDR3 is 14 residues long. CDR1 is SGHTA, CDR2 FQGNSA, per germline. The V end lost 0 bases, the J end lost 7 bases, and 12 bases lay between the germline ends. This CDR3 is CASSLATGTGGYTF. The CDR3 region has the DNA TGTGCCAGCAGCTTAGCAACCGGGACTGGTGGCTACACCTTC.

J is TRBJ2-3 and V is TRBV10-3; tentatively, D is TRBD1 (5 bases). Germline CDR1 and CDR2: ENHRY and SYGVKD. Trimming took off 4 bases at V and 0 bases at J, with 11 bases between the two ends. This CDR3 has 15 amino acids. The DNA for the CDR3 is TGTGCCATCAGTGGACTTAGACAGAGCACAGATACGCAGTATTTT. Translating it yields CAISGLRQSTDTQYF.

The rearrangement links TRBV5-4 to TRBJ2-5; no firm D call. Between the trimmed V and J ends, which lost 4 bases and 1 base, there was a span of 17 bases. The CDR3 sequence is 16 residues long. Germline assignment: CDR1 SGHNT and CDR2 YYREEE (reference sequence). The CDR3 DNA follows: TGTGCCAGCAGCCCTATGCCGTCTCGTAGCCAAGAGACCCAGTACTTC. Its translation is CASSPMPSRSQETQYF.

The chain recombines TRBV2 with TRBJ2-7; 8 nucleotides agree with TRBD1. The V gene end was trimmed by 5 bases and the J gene end by 5 bases; junction bases not matched to a gene: 8. Germline V gene data show CDR1 as SNHLY and CDR2 as FYNNEI. CDR3 length: 14 residues. CDR3 DNA sequence: TGTGCCAGCAGTAATGGGCAGGGGGCCCACGAGCAGTACTTC. Its protein is CASSNGQGAHEQYF.